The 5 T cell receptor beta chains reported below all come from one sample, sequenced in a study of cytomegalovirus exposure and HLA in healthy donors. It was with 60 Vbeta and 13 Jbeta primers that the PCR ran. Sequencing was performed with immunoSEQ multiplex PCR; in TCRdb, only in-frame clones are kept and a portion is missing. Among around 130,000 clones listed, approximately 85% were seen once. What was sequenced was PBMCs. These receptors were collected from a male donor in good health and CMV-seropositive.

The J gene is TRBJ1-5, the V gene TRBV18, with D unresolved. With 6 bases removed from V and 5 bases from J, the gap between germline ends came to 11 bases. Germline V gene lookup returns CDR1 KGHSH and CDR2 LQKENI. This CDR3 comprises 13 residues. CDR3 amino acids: CASSDQEYQPQHF. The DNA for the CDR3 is TGTGCCAGCTCCGACCAGGAATATCAGCCCCAGCATTTT.

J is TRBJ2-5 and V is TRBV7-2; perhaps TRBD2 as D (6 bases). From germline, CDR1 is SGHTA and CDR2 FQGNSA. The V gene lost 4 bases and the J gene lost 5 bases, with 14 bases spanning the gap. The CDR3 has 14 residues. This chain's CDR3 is CASSSTSMGETQYF. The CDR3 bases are TGTGCCAGCAGCTCGACTAGTATGGGGGAGACCCAGTACTTC.

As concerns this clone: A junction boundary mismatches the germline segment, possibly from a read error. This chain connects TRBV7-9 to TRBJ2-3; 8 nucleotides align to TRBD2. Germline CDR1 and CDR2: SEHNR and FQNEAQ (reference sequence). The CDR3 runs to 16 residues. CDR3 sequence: CSSSFSGSFETDTQYF. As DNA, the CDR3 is TGTTCCAGCAGCTTCAGCGGGAGCTTCGAAACAGATACGCAGTATTTT. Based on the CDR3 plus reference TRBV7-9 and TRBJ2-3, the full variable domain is DTGVSQNPRHKITKRGQNVTFRCDPISEHNRLYWYRQTLGQGPEFLTYFQNEAQLEKSRLLSDRFSAERPKGSFSTLEIQRTEQGDSAMYLCSSSFSGSFETDTQYFGPGTRLTVL.

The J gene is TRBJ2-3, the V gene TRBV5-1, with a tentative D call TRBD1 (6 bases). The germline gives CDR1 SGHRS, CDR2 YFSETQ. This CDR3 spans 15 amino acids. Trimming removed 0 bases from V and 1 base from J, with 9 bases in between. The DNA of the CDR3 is TGCGCCAGCAGCTTGGATTGGGGGCGCACAGATACGCAGTATTTT. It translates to CASSLDWGRTDTQYF.

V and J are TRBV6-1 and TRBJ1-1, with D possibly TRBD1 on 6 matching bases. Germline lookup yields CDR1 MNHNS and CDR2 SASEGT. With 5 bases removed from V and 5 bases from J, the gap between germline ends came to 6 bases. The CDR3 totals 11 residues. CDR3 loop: CASSQGTEAFF. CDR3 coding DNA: TGTGCCAGCAGTCAGGGGACTGAAGCTTTCTTT.